Here is one TCR beta chain with its context. Its antigen is currently unknown. Other DNA sequences from this sample encode an identical CDR3 as well. Trimming took 1 base from V and 5 from J, leaving 11 bases between them. This CDR3 contains 14 residues. Germline V gives CDR1 SEHNR, CDR2 FQNEAQ (reference sequence). This record belongs to a study of shared clonotypes between healthy human individuals. Notes on the study in general: The study's rarefaction showed incomplete sorted-subset sequencing despite large depth.

Libraries were prepared by immunoSEQ multiplex PCR; TCRdb keeps only in-frame clonotypes and omits some of them. The data show 2 million to 2.5 million clones, around 95% seen once. Sequencing was carried out using naive CD4+ T cells sorted from blood. Subset indicated: CD45RA+ positively selected. V is TRBV7-9 and J is TRBJ2-5; D not resolved. This receptor was identified in a man between 18 and 35 years old in good health. CDR3 nucleotide sequence: TGTGCCAGCAGCTTAGGGTCAGGTCGGGAGACCCAGTACTTC. It specifies CASSLGSGRETQYF.